This T cell receptor (beta chain) is drawn from a study of OX40 agonist ivuxolimab in advanced cancers. Study-wide context: One patient with hepatocellular carcinoma and two with cutaneous melanoma, three in all, had partial responses. Notes on the study in general: Both blood CD4+ and CD8+ T cells showed clonal growth by week 6 at 0.1 to 3.0 mg/kg. Also present in some nonresponders was a low level of normalized T-cell clonal expansion.

The CDR3 runs 15 residues. Germline V lookup: CDR1 SGHTA, CDR2 FQGNSA. The trim removed 3 bases at V and 5 bases at J, leaving 8 bases unmatched. Points on this clone: Its matching antigen is unknown.

This table comes from immunoSEQ multiplex PCR, and its TCRdb copy is limited to in-frame clones, with some not included. The sample records about 79,000 clones, about 88% being singletons. The sequenced sample was CD4+ or CD8+ T cells sorted from blood, obtained in a trial of the OX40 agonist ivuxolimab. The sequence was collected from an adult with an advanced solid tumor such as melanoma, head and neck, liver or kidney cancer. This chain uses TRBV7-2 with TRBJ1-2; TRBD1 agrees at 8 bases. This CDR3 is CASSFDQGAQYGYTF. The DNA of the CDR3 is TGTGCCAGCAGCTTTGATCAGGGGGCGCAGTATGGCTACACCTTC.